Only a few counts were recorded for the clone carrying this TCR beta chain. Unique molecular identifiers were incorporated when the TCRbeta library was constructed. TCRdb redid the calling of the PCR reads with MiXCR, one entry per CDR3 protein. The table has a few hundred thousand distinct CDR3 sequences, around a tenth seen once; the top ten hold 2% to 2.5%. This record belongs to a study of T-cell reconstitution after alpha-beta-depleted transplantation in children. The CDR3 contains 16 residues. V was cut by 3 bases and J by 0 bases, with 15 bases left in between. Germline V gene sequence: CDR1 MDHEN, CDR2 SYDVKM.

The sequence was collected from a human donor who donated a stem cell graft to a child with acute lymphoblastic leukemia. The rearrangement joins TRBV28 to TRBJ2-7, with TRBD1 as a possible D gene (6 bases). Sequences were derived from PBMCs from the stem cell graft donor, sampled from the stem cell graft. For the CDR3, the DNA is TGTGCCAGCAGTTTCCAAACAGGGCCCGCCTCCTACGAGCAGTACTTC. Translated, it gives CASSFQTGPASYEQYF.